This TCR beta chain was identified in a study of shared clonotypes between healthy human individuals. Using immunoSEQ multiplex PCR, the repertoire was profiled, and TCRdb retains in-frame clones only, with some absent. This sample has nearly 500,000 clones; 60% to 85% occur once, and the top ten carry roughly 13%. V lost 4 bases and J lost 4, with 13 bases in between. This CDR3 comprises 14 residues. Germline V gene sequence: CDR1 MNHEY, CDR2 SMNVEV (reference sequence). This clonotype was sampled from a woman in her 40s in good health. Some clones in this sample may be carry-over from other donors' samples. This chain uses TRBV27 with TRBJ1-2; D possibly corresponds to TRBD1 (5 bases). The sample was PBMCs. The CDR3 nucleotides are TGTGCCAGCAGTTGGACAATTGGAAGCTATGGCTACACCTTC. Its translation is CASSWTIGSYGYTF.